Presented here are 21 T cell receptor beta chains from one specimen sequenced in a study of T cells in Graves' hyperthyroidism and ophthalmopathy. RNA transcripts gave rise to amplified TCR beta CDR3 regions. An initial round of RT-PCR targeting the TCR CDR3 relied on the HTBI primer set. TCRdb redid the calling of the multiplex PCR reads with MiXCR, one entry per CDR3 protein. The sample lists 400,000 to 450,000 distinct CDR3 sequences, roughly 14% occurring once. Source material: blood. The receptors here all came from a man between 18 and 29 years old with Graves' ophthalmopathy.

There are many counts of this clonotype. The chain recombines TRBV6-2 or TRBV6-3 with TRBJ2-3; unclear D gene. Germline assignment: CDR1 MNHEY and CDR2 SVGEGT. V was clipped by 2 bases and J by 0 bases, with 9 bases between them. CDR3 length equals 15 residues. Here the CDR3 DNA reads TGTGCCAGCAGTTACACCCAGGAAAGCACAGATACGCAGTATTTT. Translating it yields CASSYTQESTDTQYF.

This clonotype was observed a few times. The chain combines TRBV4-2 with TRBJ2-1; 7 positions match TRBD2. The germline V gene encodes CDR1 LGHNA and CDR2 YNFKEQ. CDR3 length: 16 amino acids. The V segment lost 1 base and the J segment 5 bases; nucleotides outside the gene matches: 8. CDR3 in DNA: TGTGCCAGCAGCCAAGTTTCAGGACTAGGGCACAATGAGCAGTTCTTC. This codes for CASSQVSGLGHNEQFF.

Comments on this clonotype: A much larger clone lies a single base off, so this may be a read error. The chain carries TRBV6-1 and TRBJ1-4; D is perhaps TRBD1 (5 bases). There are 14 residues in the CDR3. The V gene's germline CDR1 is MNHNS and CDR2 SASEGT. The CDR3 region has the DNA TGTGCCAGCAGTCACCCGTGGACAAATGGAAAACTGTTTTTT. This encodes CASSHPWTNGKLFF.

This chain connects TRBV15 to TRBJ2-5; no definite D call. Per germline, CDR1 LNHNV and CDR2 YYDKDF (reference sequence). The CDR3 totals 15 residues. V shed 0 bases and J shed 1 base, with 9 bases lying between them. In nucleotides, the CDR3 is TGTGCCACCAGCAGAGATCCTACCTTCCAAGAGACCCAGTACTTC. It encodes CATSRDPTFQETQYF.

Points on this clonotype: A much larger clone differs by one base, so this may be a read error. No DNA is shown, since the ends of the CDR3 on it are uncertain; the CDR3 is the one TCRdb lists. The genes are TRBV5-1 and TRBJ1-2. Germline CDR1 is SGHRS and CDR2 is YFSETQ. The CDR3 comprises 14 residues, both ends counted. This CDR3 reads CASNLITGRYGCTF.

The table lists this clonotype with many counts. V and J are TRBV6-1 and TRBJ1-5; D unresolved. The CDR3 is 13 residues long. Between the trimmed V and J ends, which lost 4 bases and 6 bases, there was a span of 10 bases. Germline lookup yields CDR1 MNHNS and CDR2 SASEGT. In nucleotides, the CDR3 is TGTGCCAGCAGTGCTGACCTTGTTCAGCCCCAGCATTTT. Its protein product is CASSADLVQPQHF.

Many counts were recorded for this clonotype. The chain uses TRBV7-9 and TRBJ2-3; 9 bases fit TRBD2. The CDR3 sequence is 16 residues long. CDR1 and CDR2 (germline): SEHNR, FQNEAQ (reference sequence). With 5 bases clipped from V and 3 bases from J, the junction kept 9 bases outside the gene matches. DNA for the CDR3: TGTGCCAGCAGCCCCCATAGCGGGAGTTTGACAGATACGCAGTATTTT. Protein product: CASSPHSGSLTDTQYF.

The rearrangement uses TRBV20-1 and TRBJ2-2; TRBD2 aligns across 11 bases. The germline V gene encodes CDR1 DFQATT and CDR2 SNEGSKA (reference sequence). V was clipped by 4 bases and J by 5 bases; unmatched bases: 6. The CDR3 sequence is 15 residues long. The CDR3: CSAISGRARTGELFF. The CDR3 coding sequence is TGCAGTGCTATTAGCGGGAGGGCGCGGACCGGGGAGCTGTTTTTT.

The CDR3 sequence: CATSRDGNSNYGYTF. Written as DNA, the CDR3 is TGTGCCACCAGCAGAGATGGGAATAGTAACTATGGCTACACCTTC. This chain connects TRBV15 to TRBJ1-2; D call uncertain. The V gene lost 0 bases and the J gene lost 1 base, with 9 bases spanning the gap. Germline values: CDR1 LNHNV, CDR2 YYDKDF (reference sequence). This CDR3 contains 15 residues. Full variable domain (missing parts from reference TRBV15 and TRBJ1-2): DAMVIQNPRYQVTQFGKPVTLSCSQTLNHNVMYWYQQKSSQAPKLLFHYYDKDFNNEADTPDNFQSRRPNTSFCFLDIRSPGLGDTAMYLCATSRDGNSNYGYTFGSGTRLTVV.

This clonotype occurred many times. CDR3 DNA: TGCGCCAGTCGATGGCAGGGAGAGGGGGAGACCCAGTACTTC. It is translated as CASRWQGEGETQYF. This rearrangement joins TRBV5-1 to TRBJ2-5; D might be TRBD1 or TRBD2, each matching 5 bases. Per the germline V gene, CDR1 is SGHRS and CDR2 is YFSETQ. The CDR3 is 14 amino acids. Trimming shortened V by 8 bases and J by 5 bases, and 19 bases separated the two germline ends.

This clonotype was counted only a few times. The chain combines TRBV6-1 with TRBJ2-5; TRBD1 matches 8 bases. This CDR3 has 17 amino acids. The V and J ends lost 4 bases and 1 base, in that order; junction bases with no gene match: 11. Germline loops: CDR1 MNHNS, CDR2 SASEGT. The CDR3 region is CASSALPSGGTQETQYF. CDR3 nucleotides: TGTGCCAGCAGTGCCTTACCCTCAGGGGGCACCCAAGAGACCCAGTACTTC.

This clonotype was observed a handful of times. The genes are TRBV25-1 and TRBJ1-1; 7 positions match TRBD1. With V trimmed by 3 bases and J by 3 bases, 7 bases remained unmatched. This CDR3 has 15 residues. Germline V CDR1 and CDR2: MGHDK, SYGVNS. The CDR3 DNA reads TGTGCCAGCAGTGACCTCTCGACAGGGCACACTGAAGCTTTCTTT. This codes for CASSDLSTGHTEAFF.

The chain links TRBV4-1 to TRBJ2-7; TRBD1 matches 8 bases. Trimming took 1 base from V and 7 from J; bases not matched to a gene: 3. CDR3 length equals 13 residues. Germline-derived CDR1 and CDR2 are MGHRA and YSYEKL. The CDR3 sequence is CASSQVRQGEQYF. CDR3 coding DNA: TGCGCCAGCAGCCAAGTACGACAGGGGGAGCAGTACTTC.

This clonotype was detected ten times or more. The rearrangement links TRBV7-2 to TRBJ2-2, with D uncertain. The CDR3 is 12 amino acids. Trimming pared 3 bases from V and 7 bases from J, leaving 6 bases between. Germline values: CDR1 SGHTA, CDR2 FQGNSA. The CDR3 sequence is CASSLIHGELFF. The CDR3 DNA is TGTGCCAGCAGCTTGATTCACGGGGAGCTGTTTTTT. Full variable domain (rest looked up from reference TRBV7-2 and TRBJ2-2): GAGVSQSPSNKVTEKGKDVELRCDPISGHTALYWYRQSLGQGLEFLIYFQGNSAPDKSGLPSDRFSAERTGGSVSTLTIQRTQQEDSAVYLCASSLIHGELFFGEGSRLTVL.

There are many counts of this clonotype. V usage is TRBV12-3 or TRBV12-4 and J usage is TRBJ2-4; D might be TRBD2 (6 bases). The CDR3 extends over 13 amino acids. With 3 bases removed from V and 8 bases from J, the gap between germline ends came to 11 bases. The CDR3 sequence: CASSFSGGYIQYF. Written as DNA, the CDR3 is TGTGCCAGCAGTTTTTCCGGGGGTTACATTCAGTACTTC.

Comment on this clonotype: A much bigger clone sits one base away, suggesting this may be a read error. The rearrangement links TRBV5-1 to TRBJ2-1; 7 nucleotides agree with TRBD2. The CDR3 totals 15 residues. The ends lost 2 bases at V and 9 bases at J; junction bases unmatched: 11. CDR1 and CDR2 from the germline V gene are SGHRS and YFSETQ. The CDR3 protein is CASSLLALSRTEQFF. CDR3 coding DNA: TGCGCCAGCAGCTTACTAGCGCTTAGTAGGACTGAGCAGTTCTTC.

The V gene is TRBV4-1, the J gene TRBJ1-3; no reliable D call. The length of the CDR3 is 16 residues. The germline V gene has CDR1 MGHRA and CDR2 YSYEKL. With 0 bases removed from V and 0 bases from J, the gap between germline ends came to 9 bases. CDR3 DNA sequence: TGCGCCAGCAGCCAAGAAGGCGCAAACTCTGGAAACACCATATATTTT. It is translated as CASSQEGANSGNTIYF.

The CDR3 DNA reads as TGTGCCAGCAGTGAAGGGACTAGCCCTGTGGATGAGCAGTTCTTC. Translation gives CASSEGTSPVDEQFF. J is TRBJ2-1 and V is TRBV25-1; the match to TRBD2 covers 9 bases. Germline CDR1 and CDR2: MGHDK and SYGVNS. The CDR3 covers 15 residues. Trimming at V came to 2 bases and at J to 8 bases, leaving 7 bases not matched to a gene.

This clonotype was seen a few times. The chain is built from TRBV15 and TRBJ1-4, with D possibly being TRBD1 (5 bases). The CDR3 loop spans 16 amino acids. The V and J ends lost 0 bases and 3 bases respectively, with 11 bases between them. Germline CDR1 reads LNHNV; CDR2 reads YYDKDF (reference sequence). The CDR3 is CATSRESRGANEKLFF. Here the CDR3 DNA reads TGTGCCACCAGCAGAGAGAGTAGGGGTGCTAATGAAAAACTGTTTTTT.

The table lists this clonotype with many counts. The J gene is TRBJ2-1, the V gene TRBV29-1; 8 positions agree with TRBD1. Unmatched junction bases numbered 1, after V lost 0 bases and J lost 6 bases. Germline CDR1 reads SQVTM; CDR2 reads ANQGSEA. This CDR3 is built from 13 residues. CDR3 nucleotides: TGCAGCGTTGAAGACAGGGGGCTCAATGAGCAGTTCTTC. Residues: CSVEDRGLNEQFF.

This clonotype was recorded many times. In nucleotides, the CDR3 is TGTGCCACCAGCAGAAAAAAGACAGGGGGCACTGAAGCTTTCTTT. Translated, it gives CATSRKKTGGTEAFF. V and J are TRBV15 and TRBJ1-1; 9 nucleotides line up with TRBD1. The CDR3 contains 15 residues. Losses at the gene ends were 2 bases for V and 4 bases for J; bases not matched to a gene: 5. CDR1 and CDR2 (germline): LNHNV, YYDKDF (reference sequence).